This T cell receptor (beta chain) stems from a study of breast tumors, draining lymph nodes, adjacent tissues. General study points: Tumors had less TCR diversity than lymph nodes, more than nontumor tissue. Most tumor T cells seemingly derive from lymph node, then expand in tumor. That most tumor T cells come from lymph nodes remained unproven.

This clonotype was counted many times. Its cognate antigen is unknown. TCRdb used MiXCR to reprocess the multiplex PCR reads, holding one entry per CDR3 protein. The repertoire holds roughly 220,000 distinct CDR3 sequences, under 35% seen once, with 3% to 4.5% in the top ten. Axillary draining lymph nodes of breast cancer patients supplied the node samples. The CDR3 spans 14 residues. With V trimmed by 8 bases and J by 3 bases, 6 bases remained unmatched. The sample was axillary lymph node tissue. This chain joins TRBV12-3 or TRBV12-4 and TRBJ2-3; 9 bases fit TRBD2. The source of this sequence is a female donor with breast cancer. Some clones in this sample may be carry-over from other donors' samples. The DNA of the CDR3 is TGTGCCAGCCTTGCGGGAGGGCCAACAGATACGCAGTATTTT. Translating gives CASLAGGPTDTQYF.